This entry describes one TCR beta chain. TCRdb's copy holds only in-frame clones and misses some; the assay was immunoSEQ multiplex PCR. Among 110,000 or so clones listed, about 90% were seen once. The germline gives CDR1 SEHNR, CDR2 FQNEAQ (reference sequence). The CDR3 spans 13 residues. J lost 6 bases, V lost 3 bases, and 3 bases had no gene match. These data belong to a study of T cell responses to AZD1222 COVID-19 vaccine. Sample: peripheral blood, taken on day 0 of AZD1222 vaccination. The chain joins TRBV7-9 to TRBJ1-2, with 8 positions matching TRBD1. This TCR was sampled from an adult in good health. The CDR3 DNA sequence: TGTGCCAGCAGCTTCGAGGGACAGGATGGCTACACCTTC. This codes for CASSFEGQDGYTF.